The next 9 T cell receptor beta chains were all read from a single sample in a study of T cell responses to AZD1222 COVID-19 vaccine. The data were produced by immunoSEQ multiplex PCR, yet TCRdb's version contains in-frame clones alone and is incomplete. The table includes more than 150,000 clones, roughly 92% detected once. This sample comprised peripheral blood, obtained on day 0 of AZD1222 vaccination. These receptors all stem from an adult in good health.

The count of this clone is one. The rearrangement uses TRBV7-6 and TRBJ2-2; D may be TRBD1 (6 bases). Germline CDR1 and CDR2: SGHVS and FNYEAQ. V was shortened by 1 base and J by 4 bases, with 10 bases between the two germline ends. The CDR3 sequence is 15 residues long. CDR3 amino acids: CASSLGTRGTGELFF. The CDR3 DNA reads as TGTGCCAGCAGCTTAGGGACCAGGGGCACCGGGGAGCTGTTTTTT.

This chain joins TRBV7-9 and TRBJ1-1; D not certain. Germline V gene data show CDR1 as SEHNR and CDR2 as FQNEAQ (reference sequence). The CDR3 is 14 amino acids. Trimming removed 1 base from V and 7 bases from J, with 13 bases in between. This chain's CDR3 is CASSLVESVHEAFF. The CDR3, as DNA: TGTGCCAGCAGCTTAGTCGAAAGCGTTCATGAAGCTTTCTTT.

The chain carries TRBV11-2 and TRBJ2-1; TRBD2 might be the D (6 bases). The germline V gene has CDR1 SGHAT and CDR2 FQNNGV. The V end lost 2 bases, the J end lost 1 base, and 12 bases lay between the germline ends. The CDR3 loop spans 16 amino acids. CDR3 amino acids: CASSLMGSGSYNEQFF. For the CDR3, the DNA is TGTGCCAGCAGCTTAATGGGTAGCGGTTCCTACAATGAGCAGTTCTTC.

The table lists this clone with a count of one. The genes are TRBV6-1 and TRBJ1-6, with TRBD1 identical over 8 bases. The V gene's germline CDR1 is MNHNS and CDR2 SASEGT. V lost 4 bases and J lost 7; bases outside the gene matches: 6. This CDR3 comprises 15 residues. The CDR3 spells CASSGRTGSNSPLHF. The DNA of the CDR3 is TGTGCCAGCAGTGGGCGGACAGGGTCAAATTCACCCCTCCACTTT.

The rearrangement uses TRBV12-3 or TRBV12-4 and TRBJ2-7, with D possibly called TRBD1 or TRBD2 (5 bases each). There are 12 residues in the CDR3. With 3 bases removed from V and 5 bases from J, the gap between germline ends came to 8 bases. The CDR3 DNA reads as TGTGCCAGCAGTTTTCTGGGGGACGAGCAGTACTTC. Protein product: CASSFLGDEQYF.

The chain recombines TRBV7-2 with TRBJ1-5; D unresolved. This CDR3 region has 14 residues. CDR1 is SGHTA, CDR2 FQGNSA, per germline. Trimming left V 4 bases short and J 4 bases short, with 11 bases between. The CDR3 protein is CASSSDGVNQPQHF. The CDR3 DNA is TGTGCCAGCAGCTCGGACGGGGTTAATCAGCCCCAGCATTTT.

The gene calls are TRBV19 and TRBJ2-3; possibly TRBD1 or TRBD2 for D (5 bases each). This CDR3 has 13 residues. Germline V lookup: CDR1 LNHDA, CDR2 SQIVND (reference sequence). Trimming removed 0 bases at V and 13 bases at J, with 14 bases between. In nucleotides, the CDR3 is TGTGCCAGTAGTATAGATCGGGACGGGTCCAAGTATTTT. Its protein is CASSIDRDGSKYF.

The chain is built from TRBV18 and TRBJ1-4; unclear D gene. V lost 5 bases, J lost 7 bases, and 11 bases lay in between. Germline CDR1 reads KGHSH; CDR2 reads LQKENI. The CDR3 loop spans 13 amino acids. CDR3 nucleotide sequence: TGTGCCAGCTCAAGTGGAAACGGTGAAAAACTGTTTTTT. Its translation: CASSSGNGEKLFF.

V gene TRBV3-1 (or the pseudogene TRBV3-2) combines with J gene TRBJ1-2; D possibly corresponds to TRBD1 (5 bases). CDR3 length: 15 amino acids. CDR1 and CDR2 from the germline V gene are LGHDT and YNNKEL (reference sequence). V shed 1 base and J shed 0 bases, with 9 bases lying between them. DNA of the CDR3: TGTGCCAGCAGCCAAGCTGAGACAGCTAACTATGGCTACACCTTC. Its protein product is CASSQAETANYGYTF.